This TCR beta chain was obtained from a study of blood T cells in healthy people across ages. This clonotype was seen only a few times. With 4 bases clipped from V and 0 bases from J, the junction kept 4 bases outside the gene matches. Germline CDR1 and CDR2: SGHRS and YFSETQ. This CDR3 region has 15 residues. It was with a sample-barcoded 5' primer and a J-beta primer mix that a second PCR of about 6 to 12 cycles was run. TCRdb recomputed calls from the 5' RACE reads with MiXCR, one row per CDR3 protein. The table has 500,000 to 550,000 distinct CDR3 sequences, 24% seen once. This sample also belongs to another study, concerning T cells of mothers and their children. That source notes: Each 15 ul cDNA reaction used 1.5 ug RNA; all RNA was used.

The clonotype originates from a boy under 18 in good health. The V call is TRBV5-1, the J call TRBJ2-5, with TRBD1 matching over 9 bases. Material for sequencing was blood. Written as DNA, the CDR3 is TGCGCCAGCAGCATAGGGACAGGGTACCAAGAGACCCAGTACTTC. Its translation is CASSIGTGYQETQYF. Looking up the rest from reference TRBV5-1 and TRBJ2-5 gives the full variable domain: KAGVTQTPRYLIKTRGQQVTLSCSPISGHRSVSWYQQTPGQGLQFLFEYFSETQRNKGNFPGRFSGRQFSNSRSEMNVSTLELGDSALYLCASSIGTGYQETQYFGPGTRLLVL.